This T cell receptor (beta chain) was captured by sequencing in a study of T cell repertoires in cytomegalovirus infection. Overall study: Matching HLA type and CMV infection were both indicated by public TCR beta signatures. The study's findings and limits: There were HLA-C-restricted CMV-specific TCR beta clonotypes dominating the ex vivo response. Public TCR beta family frequency separated CMV-and-HLA carriers, including in an independent cohort.

TCRdb called the reads again in MiXCR, with one record for every CDR3 protein. The data show a few hundred thousand distinct CDR3 sequences, about 34% seen once. The CDR3 consists of 17 residues. In germline, CDR1 is SGHTA, CDR2 FQGNSA. The J segment lost 4 bases and the V segment lost 5 bases, leaving 13 bases of the junction unmatched. This clonotype showed up just a few times. Its antigen is not identified. The rearrangement uses TRBV7-2 and TRBJ1-2; TRBD1 aligns across 10 bases. Sequencing was performed on cultured PBMCs, taken from culture after CMV antigen stimulation. This TCR derives from a human donor in good health (CMV status not recorded). Some clones in this sample may be carry-over from other donors' samples. CDR3 protein: CASSPGTGEISSYGYTF. The CDR3, as DNA: TGTGCCAGCAGCCCAGGGACAGGGGAGATTAGTAGCTATGGCTACACCTTC. The variable domain in full, completed from reference TRBV7-2 and TRBJ1-2, reads GAGVSQSPSNKVTEKGKDVELRCDPISGHTALYWYRQSLGQGLEFLIYFQGNSAPDKSGLPSDRFSAERTGGSVSTLTIQRTQQEDSAVYLCASSPGTGEISSYGYTFGSGTRLTVV.